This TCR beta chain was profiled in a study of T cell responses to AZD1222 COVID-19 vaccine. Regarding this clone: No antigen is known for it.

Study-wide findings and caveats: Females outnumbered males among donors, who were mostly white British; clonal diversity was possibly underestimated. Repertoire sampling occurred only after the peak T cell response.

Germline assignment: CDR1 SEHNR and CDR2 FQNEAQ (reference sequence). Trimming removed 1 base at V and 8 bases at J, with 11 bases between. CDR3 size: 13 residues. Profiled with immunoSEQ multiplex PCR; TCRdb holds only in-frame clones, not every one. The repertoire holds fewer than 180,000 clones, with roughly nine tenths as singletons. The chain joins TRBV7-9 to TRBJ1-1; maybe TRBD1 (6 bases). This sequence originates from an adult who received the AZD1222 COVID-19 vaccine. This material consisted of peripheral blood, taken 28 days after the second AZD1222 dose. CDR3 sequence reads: CASSLEGGAEAFF. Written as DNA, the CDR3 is TGTGCCAGCAGCTTAGAAGGGGGTGCGGAAGCTTTCTTT.